This TCR beta chain was obtained from a study of blood T cell repertoires in COVID-19. Trimming pared 3 bases from V and 2 bases from J, leaving 17 bases between. The CDR3 is 16 amino acids. Assay: immunoSEQ multiplex PCR; the TCRdb copy retains only in-frame clones and omits some. Seen here are about 440,000 clones, about 90% observed once, and the top ten hold approximately 2%. Sequencing was performed on PBMCs or T cells enriched from blood (not recorded which). V and J are TRBV23-1 and TRBJ2-7, with D uncertain. Being an ORF, TRBV23-1 has a function that is uncertain. The clonotype was recovered from a woman younger than 30 with acute COVID-19. The CDR3 coding sequence is TGCGCCAGCAGTCACCGATCTAGAGTCCTCACCTACGAGCAGTACTTC. It specifies CASSHRSRVLTYEQYF.